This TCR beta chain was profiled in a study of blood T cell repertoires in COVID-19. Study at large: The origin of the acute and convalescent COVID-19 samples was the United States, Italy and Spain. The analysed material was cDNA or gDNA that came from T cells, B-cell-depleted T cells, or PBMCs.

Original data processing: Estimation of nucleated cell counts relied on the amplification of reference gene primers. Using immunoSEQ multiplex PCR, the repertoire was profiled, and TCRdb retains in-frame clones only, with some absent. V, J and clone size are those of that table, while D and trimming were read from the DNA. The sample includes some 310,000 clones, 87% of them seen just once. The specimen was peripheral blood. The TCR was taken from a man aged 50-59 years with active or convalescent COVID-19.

CDR3 bases: TGTGCCAGCAGCCCCCGGTCTAGCGGGTTCTACAATGAGCAGTTCTTC. As protein: CASSPRSSGFYNEQFF. J is TRBJ2-1 and V is TRBV7-3, with TRBD2 identical over 8 bases. CDR3 length: 16 residues. Germline V gene sequence: CDR1 SGHTA, CDR2 FQGTGA. The V gene end was trimmed by 5 bases and the J gene end by 3 bases; junction bases not matched to a gene: 9.